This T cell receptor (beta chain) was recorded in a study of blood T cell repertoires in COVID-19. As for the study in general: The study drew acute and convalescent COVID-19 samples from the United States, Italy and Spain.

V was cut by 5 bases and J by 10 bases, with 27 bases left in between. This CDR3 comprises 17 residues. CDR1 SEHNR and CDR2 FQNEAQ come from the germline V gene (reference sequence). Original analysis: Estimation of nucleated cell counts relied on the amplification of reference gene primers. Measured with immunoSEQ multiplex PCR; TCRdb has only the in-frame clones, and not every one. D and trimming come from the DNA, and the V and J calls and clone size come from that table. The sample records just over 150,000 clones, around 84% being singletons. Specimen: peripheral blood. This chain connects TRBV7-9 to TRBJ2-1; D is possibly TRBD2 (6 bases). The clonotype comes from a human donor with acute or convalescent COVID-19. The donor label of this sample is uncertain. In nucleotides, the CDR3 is TGTGCCAGCAGCAAGGAGCAGGGATTTTTTTCGCGGGACGAGCAGTTCTTC. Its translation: CASSKEQGFFSRDEQFF.